The 31 T cell receptor beta chains below come from one sample, sequenced in a study of T-cell reconstitution after alpha-beta-depleted transplantation in children. TCRbeta library preparation incorporated unique molecular identifiers. In TCRdb, the PCR reads were re-called with MiXCR into one record per CDR3 protein. The repertoire consists of about 540,000 distinct CDR3 sequences, with approximately 30% occurring once and the leading ten covering around a third. Sequenced here: PBMCs, sampled before TCRalphabeta/CD19-depleted stem cell transplant. The receptors here all came from a boy younger than two with Wiskott-Aldrich syndrome, due to receive a stem cell transplant.

The rearrangement uses TRBV5-1 and TRBJ2-1; weak D call: TRBD2 (6 bases). This CDR3 has 15 residues. V was trimmed by 3 bases and J by 1 base, leaving 11 bases between them. Germline V gene sequence: CDR1 SGHRS, CDR2 YFSETQ. The CDR3 is CASSYRDLSYNEQFF. The CDR3 region has the DNA TGCGCCAGCAGCTACCGGGACTTATCCTACAATGAGCAGTTCTTC.

This chain uses TRBV11-1 with TRBJ2-7; a weak D match, TRBD2 (6 bases). Germline values: CDR1 SGHAT, CDR2 FQDESV (reference sequence). The V end lost 2 bases, the J end lost 6 bases, and 26 bases lay between the germline ends. CDR3 size: 18 residues. The CDR3 spells CASSLLRSSRGGGGEQYF. CDR3 bases: TGTGCCAGCAGCTTACTGAGGTCGTCTCGTGGGGGAGGCGGCGAGCAGTACTTC.

This clonotype has only a few counts. J is TRBJ2-1 and V is TRBV4-1; D unresolved. CDR1 is MGHRA and CDR2 is YSYEKL in the germline V gene. V was shortened by 5 bases and J by 7 bases, with 18 bases between the two germline ends. This CDR3 comprises 15 residues. CDR3 region: CASSLPWVSQNEQFF. CDR3 nucleotide sequence: TGCGCCAGCAGCTTACCTTGGGTGTCCCAAAATGAGCAGTTCTTC.

V and J are TRBV28 and TRBJ1-2, with 9 bases matching TRBD1. Germline CDR1 is MDHEN and CDR2 is SYDVKM. Germline trimming cut 4 bases from V and 2 bases from J; bases unmatched to any gene: 8. CDR3 length equals 16 residues. The CDR3 here is CASSSTGTGWNYGYTF. DNA of the CDR3: TGTGCCAGCAGTTCAACCGGGACAGGGTGGAACTATGGCTACACCTTC.

The table lists this clonotype with a few counts. V is TRBV5-1 and J is TRBJ2-2, with D hard to call. V was pared by 0 bases and J by 3 bases, with 15 bases between. Germline lookup yields CDR1 SGHRS and CDR2 YFSETQ. The CDR3 sequence is 17 residues long. Written as DNA, the CDR3 is TGCGCCAGCAGCTTGGAGGGCGGACCGAGATACACCGGGGAGCTGTTTTTT. Translation gives CASSLEGGPRYTGELFF.

This clonotype was seen a handful of times. The chain has TRBV12-3 or TRBV12-4 and TRBJ1-2; tentatively, D is TRBD1 (6 bases). Between the trimmed V and J ends, which lost 7 bases and 6 bases, there was a span of 15 bases. This CDR3 contains 13 residues. CDR3 sequence: CASILWGLDGYTF. CDR3 coding DNA: TGTGCCAGCATCCTTTGGGGGCTGGATGGCTACACCTTC.

The chain joins TRBV7-9 to TRBJ2-7; TRBD1 matches 9 bases. The germline V gene has CDR1 SEHNR and CDR2 FQNEAQ (reference sequence). This CDR3 comprises 15 residues. With 5 bases clipped from V and 3 bases from J, the junction kept 8 bases outside the gene matches. The CDR3 nucleotides are TGTGCCAGCAGCAGGGCCGGGACAGGGAACTACGAGCAGTACTTC. Amino acids: CASSRAGTGNYEQYF.

The chain uses TRBV5-1 and TRBJ2-1, with 7 bases that match TRBD2. V was pared by 1 base and J by 6 bases, with 7 bases of the junction left unmatched. The V gene's germline CDR1 is SGHRS and CDR2 YFSETQ. The CDR3 spans 15 residues. CDR3 nucleotides: TGCGCCAGCAGCTTGCTCTCCGGGACTACCAATGAGCAGTTCTTC. Translating gives CASSLLSGTTNEQFF.

This clonotype was counted between two and nine times. The chain couples TRBV28 to TRBJ2-5; D not resolved. The germline V gene has CDR1 MDHEN and CDR2 SYDVKM. The V and J ends lost 3 bases and 2 bases respectively, with 13 bases between them. The CDR3 has 15 residues. As DNA, the CDR3 is TGTGCCAGCAGTTTGCCGGTGGCGGAACAAGAGACCCAGTACTTC. Translation: CASSLPVAEQETQYF.

This clonotype came up a few times. This chain joins TRBV10-3 and TRBJ2-4, with 8 bases that match TRBD1. CDR3 size: 18 residues. V lost 8 bases to trimming and J lost 3 bases; unmatched junction nucleotides: 18. Germline V CDR1 and CDR2: ENHRY, SYGVKD. CDR3 protein: CAIGPGTGVMLGKNIQYF. CDR3 nucleotide sequence: TGTGCCATCGGACCAGGGACAGGCGTAATGTTAGGCAAAAACATTCAGTACTTC.

This chain uses TRBV27 with TRBJ2-1; TRBD1 aligns across 9 bases. Trimming cost V 6 bases and J 15 bases; bases outside gene matches: 9. The CDR3 spans 12 residues. The germline V gene encodes CDR1 MNHEY and CDR2 SMNVEV (reference sequence). CDR3 residues: CASSKTGTGLFF. CDR3 sequence (DNA): TGTGCCAGCAGCAAGACCGGGACAGGGTTGTTCTTC.

The chain recombines TRBV5-1 with TRBJ2-1, with D possibly matching TRBD1 (5 bases). The germline gives CDR1 SGHRS, CDR2 YFSETQ. This CDR3 is built from 19 residues. Between the trimmed V and J ends, which lost 0 bases and 3 bases, there was a span of 22 bases. The DNA for the CDR3 is TGCGCCAGCAGCTTGGGGCCAGGGTCCTCCTCTATATTCTACAATGAGCAGTTCTTC. Its protein product is CASSLGPGSSSIFYNEQFF.

The rearrangement joins TRBV7-2 to TRBJ2-1; TRBD2 is a possible D gene (5 bases). Looked up from germline, CDR1 is SGHTA and CDR2 is FQGNSA. The CDR3 is 11 amino acids. CDR3 protein: CERYLRDEQFF. DNA for the CDR3: TGTGAGCGGTACCTTAGGGATGAGCAGTTCTTC.

This clonotype came up a few times. The CDR3 region is CASSFAGRSTDTQYF. As DNA, the CDR3 is TGTGCCAGCAGCTTCGCGGGACGGAGCACAGATACGCAGTATTTT. This chain links TRBV6-1 with TRBJ2-3, with TRBD2 as a possible D gene (6 bases). The CDR3 sequence is 15 residues long. Trimming stripped 6 bases from V and 0 bases from J, with 13 bases between. Germline-derived CDR1 and CDR2 are MNHNS and SASEGT.

This clonotype was detected a few times. The chain uses TRBV2 and TRBJ2-7; D perhaps matches TRBD1 (6 bases). The germline V gene encodes CDR1 SNHLY and CDR2 FYNNEI. The CDR3 is 11 amino acids. Deletions cut 7 bases from V and 4 bases from J, with 8 bases between. The CDR3 coding sequence is TGTGCCAGCACAAGGGGGTACGAGCAGTACTTC. Encoded protein: CASTRGYEQYF.

The rearrangement uses TRBV5-5 and TRBJ2-2; 8 bases map to TRBD2. In germline, CDR1 is SGHKS, CDR2 YYEKEE (reference sequence). The CDR3 loop spans 16 amino acids. The V segment lost 0 bases and the J segment 2 bases; nucleotides outside the gene matches: 3. The CDR3 nucleotides read TGTGCCAGCAGCTTGGGCGGGAGGACCAACACCGGGGAGCTGTTTTTT. Residues: CASSLGGRTNTGELFF.

The chain recombines TRBV4-2 with TRBJ1-4; D gene unclear. Germline V gene lookup returns CDR1 LGHNA and CDR2 YNFKEQ. V was pared by 1 base and J by 4 bases, with 13 bases between. The length of the CDR3 is 16 residues. CDR3 in amino acids: CASSQVTSGGNEKLFF. The CDR3 DNA reads TGTGCCAGCAGCCAAGTTACTTCGGGTGGTAATGAAAAACTGTTTTTT.

The sample holds a few counts of this clonotype. This sequence joins TRBV19 and TRBJ1-5; TRBD1 is a possible D gene (6 bases). From germline, CDR1 is LNHDA and CDR2 SQIVND (reference sequence). Trimming removed 7 bases from V and 2 bases from J, with 15 bases in between. This CDR3 comprises 15 residues. In DNA form, the CDR3 reads TGTGCCAGTACCGAGGGGACATCCCGCAATCAGCCCCAGCATTTT. Translated, it gives CASTEGTSRNQPQHF.

CDR3 in DNA: TGTGCCATCAGTCGACAGGGTGGTCAAGAGACCCAGTACTTC. It yields the protein CAISRQGGQETQYF. The chain has TRBV10-3 and TRBJ2-5; TRBD1 aligns across 7 bases. Germline CDR1 ENHRY, CDR2 SYGVKD. The CDR3 sequence is 14 residues long. V was clipped by 5 bases and J by 2 bases; unmatched bases: 5.

This clonotype was seen a handful of times. The chain carries TRBV10-1 and TRBJ2-5; D possibly corresponds to TRBD2 (6 bases). Deletions cut 7 bases from V and 1 base from J, with 13 bases between. The germline V gene encodes CDR1 WNHNN and CDR2 SYGVQD (reference sequence). The CDR3 has 14 residues. The CDR3 DNA reads as TGCGCCAGCAAGGACGCGGGGTTCCAAGAGACCCAGTACTTC. This encodes CASKDAGFQETQYF.

There are a few counts of this clonotype. The chain is built from TRBV12-3 or TRBV12-4 and TRBJ2-6; 7 bases fit TRBD1. With V trimmed by 5 bases and J by 4 bases, 8 bases remained unmatched. The CDR3 spans 16 residues. CDR3 sequence (DNA): TGTGCCAGCAGTCCAGGACAGGTTCTGGGGGCCAACGTCCTGACTTTC. This encodes CASSPGQVLGANVLTF.

This clonotype has more than one count but fewer than ten. This rearrangement joins TRBV7-2 to TRBJ2-3, with 10 bases identical to TRBD2. The germline gives CDR1 SGHTA, CDR2 FQGNSA. CDR3 size: 18 residues. J lost 4 bases, V lost 0 bases, and 10 bases had no gene match. CDR3 sequence (DNA): TGTGCCAGCAGCTTAGCCGGGCCTAGCGGGAGAATGGCAGATACGCAGTATTTT. Translation: CASSLAGPSGRMADTQYF.

This rearrangement joins TRBV7-2 to TRBJ2-1; 8 bases fit TRBD2. Germline CDR1 reads SGHTA; CDR2 reads FQGNSA. The J segment lost 4 bases and the V segment lost 4 bases, leaving 9 bases of the junction unmatched. This CDR3 comprises 16 residues. DNA for the CDR3: TGTGCCAGCAGCTCCCTCGGGGGGGGAATATACAATGAGCAGTTCTTC. Protein product: CASSSLGGGIYNEQFF. The whole variable domain, filled in from reference TRBV7-2 and TRBJ2-1, reads GAGVSQSPSNKVTEKGKDVELRCDPISGHTALYWYRQSLGQGLEFLIYFQGNSAPDKSGLPSDRFSAERTGGSVSTLTIQRTQQEDSAVYLCASSSLGGGIYNEQFFGPGTRLTVL.

V usage is TRBV5-1 and J usage is TRBJ2-1; 14 bases agree with TRBD2. Germline trimming cut 0 bases from V and 0 bases from J; bases unmatched to any gene: 5. Germline CDR1 and CDR2: SGHRS and YFSETQ. This CDR3 contains 19 residues. CDR3: CASSLAGTSGSDSYNEQFF. The CDR3 bases are TGCGCCAGCAGCTTGGCCGGGACTAGCGGGAGCGACTCCTACAATGAGCAGTTCTTC.

This clonotype occurred many times. The chain is built from TRBV7-9 and TRBJ2-7; D is unresolved. V lost 2 bases and J 6 bases, leaving 11 bases between the germline ends. The CDR3 spans 13 residues. From germline, CDR1 is SEHNR and CDR2 FQNEAQ (reference sequence). The CDR3: CASSLSAGGEQYF. The CDR3 DNA sequence: TGTGCCAGCAGCTTATCCGCAGGCGGCGAGCAGTACTTC.

This chain uses TRBV5-1 with TRBJ2-3; 13 bases match TRBD2. There are 17 residues in the CDR3. Germline CDR1 SGHRS, CDR2 YFSETQ. Trimming removed 4 bases from V and 4 bases from J; junction bases left unmatched: 9. The CDR3 DNA reads TGCGCCAGCAGCCCAGTATTGACTAGCGGGAGGCCAGATACGCAGTATTTT. This gives the protein CASSPVLTSGRPDTQYF. The full variable domain, its missing parts supplied by reference TRBV5-1 and TRBJ2-3, is KAGVTQTPRYLIKTRGQQVTLSCSPISGHRSVSWYQQTPGQGLQFLFEYFSETQRNKGNFPGRFSGRQFSNSRSEMNVSTLELGDSALYLCASSPVLTSGRPDTQYFGPGTRLTVL.

This chain links TRBV5-1 with TRBJ2-2, with D perhaps given as TRBD1 or TRBD2 (5 bases each). The CDR3 sequence is 14 residues long. Germline V CDR1 and CDR2: SGHRS, YFSETQ. V lost 5 bases to trimming and J lost 5 bases, with 13 bases between them. The CDR3 region is CASSVGPSTGELFF. For the CDR3, the DNA is TGCGCCAGCAGTGTGGGACCATCAACCGGGGAGCTGTTTTTT.

V and J are TRBV29-1 and TRBJ2-1; a weak D match, TRBD2 (6 bases). The ends were cut back, 6 bases at V and 6 bases at J, with 21 bases in the middle. Germline assignment: CDR1 SQVTM and CDR2 ANQGSEA. CDR3 length: 15 residues. This CDR3 is CSVTPPGERGNEQFF. CDR3 sequence (DNA): TGCAGCGTCACCCCGCCGGGAGAGAGGGGCAATGAGCAGTTCTTC.

J is TRBJ1-5 and V is TRBV3-1, with TRBD1 identical over 7 bases. Germline CDR1 is LGHDT and CDR2 is YNNKEL (reference sequence). V was pared by 4 bases and J by 4 bases, with 7 bases of the junction left unmatched. This CDR3 contains 15 residues. CDR3 sequence: CASSLGQALNQPQHF. Here the CDR3 DNA reads TGTGCCAGCAGCCTCGGACAGGCCTTGAATCAGCCCCAGCATTTT. The entire variable domain, with the rest obtained from reference TRBV3-1 and TRBJ1-5, is as follows: DTAVSQTPKYLVTQMGNDKSIKCEQNLGHDTMYWYKQDSKKFLKIMFSYNNKELIINETVPNRFSPKSPDKAHLNLHINSLELGDSAVYFCASSLGQALNQPQHFGDGTRLSIL.

This clonotype was observed a few times. The CDR3 loop is CASSFSRVGYEQYF. CDR3 sequence (DNA): TGTGCCAGCAGTTTTTCCAGGGTGGGCTACGAGCAGTACTTC. The chain links TRBV12-3 or TRBV12-4 to TRBJ2-7; perhaps TRBD1 as D (5 bases). This CDR3 has 14 residues. With 3 bases removed from V and 3 bases from J, the gap between germline ends came to 12 bases.

The chain joins TRBV7-6 to TRBJ2-5; D possibly corresponds to TRBD1 (6 bases). Germline V gene data show CDR1 as SGHVS and CDR2 as FNYEAQ. The CDR3 sequence is 14 residues long. Trimming removed 2 bases at V and 4 bases at J, with 11 bases between. As DNA, the CDR3 is TGTGCCAGCAGCTTACAGGGGCAGGGAGAGACCCAGTACTTC. Translation: CASSLQGQGETQYF.